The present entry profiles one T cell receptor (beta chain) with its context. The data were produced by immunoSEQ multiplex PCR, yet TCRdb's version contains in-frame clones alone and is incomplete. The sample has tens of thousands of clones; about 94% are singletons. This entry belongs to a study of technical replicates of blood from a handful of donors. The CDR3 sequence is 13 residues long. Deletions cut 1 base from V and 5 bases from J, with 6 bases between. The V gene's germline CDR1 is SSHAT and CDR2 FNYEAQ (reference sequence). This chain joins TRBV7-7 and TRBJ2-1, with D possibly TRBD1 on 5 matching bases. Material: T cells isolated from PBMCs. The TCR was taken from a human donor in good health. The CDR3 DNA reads TGTGCCAGCAGCTTAGACAGGCACAATGAGCAGTTCTTC. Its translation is CASSLDRHNEQFF. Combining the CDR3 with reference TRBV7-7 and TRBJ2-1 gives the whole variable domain GAGVSQSPRYKVTKRGQDVTLRCDPISSHATLYWYQQALGQGPEFLTYFNYEAQPDKSGLPSDRFSAERPEGSISTLTIQRTEQRDSAMYRCASSLDRHNEQFFGPGTRLTVL.